What follows describes a single TCR beta chain. Its antigen remains unidentified. These data originate in a study of identifying expanded T cells in peripheral blood. Study conclusions and caveats: Two-week clone count variance significantly increased as total template count grew.

Trimming cost V 3 bases and J 1 base, with 15 bases left between them. This CDR3 is 16 amino acids long. CDR1 is SGDLS and CDR2 is YYNGEE in the germline V gene. Repertoires were generated with immunoSEQ multiplex PCR, while TCRdb's copy carries only in-frame clones and drops some. The sample consists of around 120,000 clones, 70% to 90% of them appearing once. The chain employs TRBV9 and TRBJ2-3, with a possible D match to TRBD1 (6 bases). Sequencing input: blood. The receptor was derived from a person between 18 and 75 years old in good health. CDR3 sequence reads: CASSALGGFGTDTQYF. In DNA, the CDR3 is TGTGCCAGCAGCGCCCTAGGGGGTTTCGGCACAGATACGCAGTATTTT.